This T cell receptor (beta chain) was found in a study of T cell changes during pregnancy in multiple sclerosis. Concerning this clone itself: The sample carries other DNA sequences with the same CDR3.

Here immunoSEQ multiplex PCR was the method, and the copy in TCRdb shows in-frame clones only, minus some. The repertoire holds under 75,000 clones, with around 90% as singletons. Trimming removed 0 bases at V and 0 bases at J, with 5 bases between. CDR3 length: 14 residues. In germline, CDR1 is SGHRS, CDR2 YFSETQ. Material: peripheral blood, obtained in the first trimester of pregnancy. This chain joins TRBV5-1 and TRBJ2-3; no clear D gene. The TCR was taken from a female donor with multiple sclerosis, enrolled in a pregnancy study. CDR3 loop: CASSLGRSTDTQYF. In DNA form, the CDR3 reads TGCGCCAGCAGCTTGGGCCGGAGCACAGATACGCAGTATTTT.